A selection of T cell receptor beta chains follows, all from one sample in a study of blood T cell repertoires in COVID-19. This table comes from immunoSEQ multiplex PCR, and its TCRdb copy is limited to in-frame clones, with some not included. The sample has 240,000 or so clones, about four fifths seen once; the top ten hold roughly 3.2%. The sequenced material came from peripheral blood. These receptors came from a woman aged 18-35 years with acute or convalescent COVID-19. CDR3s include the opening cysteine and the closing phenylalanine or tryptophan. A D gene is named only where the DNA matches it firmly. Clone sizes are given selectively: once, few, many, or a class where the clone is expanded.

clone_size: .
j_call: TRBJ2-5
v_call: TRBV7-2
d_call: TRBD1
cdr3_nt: TGTGCCAGCAGACACGGGACAGGGGGCCCGGAGACCCAGTACTTC
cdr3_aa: CASRHGTGGPETQYF

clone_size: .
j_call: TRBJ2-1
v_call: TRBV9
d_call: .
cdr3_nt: TGTGCCAGCAGCGTAGCTACAAGTTGGAGCTCCTACAATGAGCAGTTCTTC
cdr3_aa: CASSVATSWSSYNEQFF

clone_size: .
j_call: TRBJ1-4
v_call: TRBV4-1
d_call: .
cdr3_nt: TGCGCCAGCAGCCAAGATAAAGCACAGGAATATGAAAAACTGTTTTTT
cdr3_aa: CASSQDKAQEYEKLFF

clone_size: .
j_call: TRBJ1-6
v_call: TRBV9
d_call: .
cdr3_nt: TGTGCCAGCAGCCCGCGTGTTGGAGATTCACCCCTCCACTTT
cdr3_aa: CASSPRVGDSPLHF

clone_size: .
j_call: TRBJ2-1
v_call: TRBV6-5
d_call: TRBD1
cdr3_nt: TGTGCCAGCAGTTACTCGGGACAGCTGGACAATGAGCAGTTCTTC
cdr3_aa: CASSYSGQLDNEQFF

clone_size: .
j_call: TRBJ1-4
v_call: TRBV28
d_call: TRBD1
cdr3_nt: TGTGCCAGCAGTTTGTCAGGGACAGGGATAGATGAAAAACTGTTTTTT
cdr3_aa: CASSLSGTGIDEKLFF

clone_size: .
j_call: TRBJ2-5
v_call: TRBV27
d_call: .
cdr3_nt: TGTGCCAGCAGTCGGCTAGCTGGGTGGCAAGAGACCCAGTACTTC
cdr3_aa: CASSRLAGWQETQYF

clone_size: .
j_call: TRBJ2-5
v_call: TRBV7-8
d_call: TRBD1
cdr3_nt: TGTGCCAGCAGCCCCCGAGCGACAGGGCCGGAGACCCAGTACTTC
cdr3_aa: CASSPRATGPETQYF

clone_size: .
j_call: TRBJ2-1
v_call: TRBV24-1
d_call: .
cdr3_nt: TGTGCCACCAGCCCAACCCGGAGAGGTGAGCAGTTCTTC
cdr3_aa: CATSPTRRGEQFF

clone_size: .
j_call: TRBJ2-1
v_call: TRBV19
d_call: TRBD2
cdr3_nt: TGTGCCAGTAGTAGGACTAGCGGGGGCTCCTACAATGAGCAGTTCTTC
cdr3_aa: CASSRTSGGSYNEQFF

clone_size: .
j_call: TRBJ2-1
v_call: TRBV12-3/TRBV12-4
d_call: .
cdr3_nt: TGTGCCAGCGTCCGGGTCGGGGTTGAGCAGTTCTTC
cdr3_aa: CASVRVGVEQFF

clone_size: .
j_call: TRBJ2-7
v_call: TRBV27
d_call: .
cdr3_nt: TGTGCCAGCAGTTCGCTGGGGGCATCCTACGAGCAGTACTTC
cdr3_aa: CASSSLGASYEQYF

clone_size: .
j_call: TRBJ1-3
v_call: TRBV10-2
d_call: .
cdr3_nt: TGCGCCAGCAGCCTCCAGGGAAACTCTGGAAACACCATATATTTT
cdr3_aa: CASSLQGNSGNTIYF

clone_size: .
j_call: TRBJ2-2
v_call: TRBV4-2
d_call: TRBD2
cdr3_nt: TGTGCCAGCAGCCAAGATTTGCGGACTAGCGGGGGCACCGGGGAGCTGTTTTTT
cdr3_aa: CASSQDLRTSGGTGELFF

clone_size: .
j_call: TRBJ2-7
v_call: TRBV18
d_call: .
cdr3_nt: TGTGCCAGCTCACCCTCTGGACAGTGGCAGTACTTC
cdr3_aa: CASSPSGQWQYF

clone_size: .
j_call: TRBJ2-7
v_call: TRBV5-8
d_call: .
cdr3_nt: TGTGCCAGCATGTACCGACATCTAAACTACGAGCAGTACTTC
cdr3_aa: CASMYRHLNYEQYF

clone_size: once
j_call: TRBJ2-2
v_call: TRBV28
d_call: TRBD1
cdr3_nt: TGTGCCAGCAGTTTATACGGGACAGGGAACACCGGGGAGCTGTTTTTT
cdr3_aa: CASSLYGTGNTGELFF

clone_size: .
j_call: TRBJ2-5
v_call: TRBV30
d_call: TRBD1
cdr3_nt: TGTGCCTGGGACAGGGGGCAAGAGACCCAGTACTTC
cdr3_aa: CAWDRGQETQYF

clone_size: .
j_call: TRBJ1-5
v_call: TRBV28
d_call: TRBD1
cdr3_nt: TGTGCCAGCCGACAGGGGGGTTATAGCAATCAGCCCCAGCATTTT
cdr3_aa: CASRQGGYSNQPQHF

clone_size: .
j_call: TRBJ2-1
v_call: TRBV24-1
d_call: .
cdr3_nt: TGTGCCACCAGTGATTTGCTCGGCTCCTACAATGAGCAGTTCTTC
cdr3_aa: CATSDLLGSYNEQFF

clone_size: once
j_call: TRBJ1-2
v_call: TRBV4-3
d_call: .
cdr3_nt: TGCGCCAGCAGCCAAGATTTGAACAGCAACTACTATGGCTACACCTTC
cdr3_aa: CASSQDLNSNYYGYTF

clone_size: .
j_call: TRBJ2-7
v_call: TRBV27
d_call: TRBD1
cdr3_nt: TGTGCCAGCAAGGGGGCTTTCTCCTACGAGCAGTACTTC
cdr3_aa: CASKGAFSYEQYF

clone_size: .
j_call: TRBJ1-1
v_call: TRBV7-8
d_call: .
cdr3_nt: TGTGCCAGCAGCTTAGTTCAGGGAGGCACTGAAGCTTTCTTT
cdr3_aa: CASSLVQGGTEAFF

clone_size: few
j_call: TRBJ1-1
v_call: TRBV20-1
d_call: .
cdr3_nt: TGCAGTGCTGGGGGGTTGGCAACTTTCTTT
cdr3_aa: CSAGGLATFF

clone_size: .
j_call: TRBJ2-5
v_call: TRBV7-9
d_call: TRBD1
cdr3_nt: TGTGCCAGCAGCTTCGGGACAGGGGAAGAGACCCAGTACTTC
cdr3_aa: CASSFGTGEETQYF

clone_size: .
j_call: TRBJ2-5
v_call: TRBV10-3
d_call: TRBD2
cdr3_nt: TGTGCCATCAGTGAGTCGGGAACTAGCGGGAGCGGGGAGACCCAGTACTTC
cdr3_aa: CAISESGTSGSGETQYF

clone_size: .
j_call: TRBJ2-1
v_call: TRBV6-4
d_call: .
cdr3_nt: TGTGCCAGCAGTGCGGGAGAGTTTGGGGATGAGCAGTTCTTC
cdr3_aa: CASSAGEFGDEQFF

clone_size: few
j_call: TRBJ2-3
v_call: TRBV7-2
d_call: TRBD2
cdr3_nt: TGTGCCAGCAGCTTAGGGTGGGCGGGGGGCGCCACAGATACGCAGTATTTT
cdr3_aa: CASSLGWAGGATDTQYF

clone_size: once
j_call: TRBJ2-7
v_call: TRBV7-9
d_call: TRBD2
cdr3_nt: TGTGCCAGCAGCACTCTAGCGGGGGGATACGAGCAGTACTTC
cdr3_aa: CASSTLAGGYEQYF

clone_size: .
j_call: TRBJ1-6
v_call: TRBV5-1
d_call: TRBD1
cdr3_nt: TGCGCCAGCAGCTCGGGACAGGGAGATTCACCCCTCCACTTT
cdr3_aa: CASSSGQGDSPLHF

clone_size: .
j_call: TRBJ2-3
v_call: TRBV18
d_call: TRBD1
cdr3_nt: TGTGCCAGCTCACGGACAGGGCCCGATACGCAGTATTTT
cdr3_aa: CASSRTGPDTQYF

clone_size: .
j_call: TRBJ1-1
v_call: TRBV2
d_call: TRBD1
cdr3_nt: TGTGCCAGCAGTCCGGGACAGGGTTTTTCTGGTGAAGCTTTCTTT
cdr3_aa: CASSPGQGFSGEAFF

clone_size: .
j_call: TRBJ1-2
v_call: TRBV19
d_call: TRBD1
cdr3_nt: TGTGCCAGTGGAACAGGGGCGGCCTTTGGCGGCTACACCTTC
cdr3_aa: CASGTGAAFGGYTF

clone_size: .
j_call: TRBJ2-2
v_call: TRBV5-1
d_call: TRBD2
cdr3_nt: TGCGCCAGCAGCCTCCCGACTAGCGTGGCCGGGGAGCTGTTTTTT
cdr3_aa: CASSLPTSVAGELFF

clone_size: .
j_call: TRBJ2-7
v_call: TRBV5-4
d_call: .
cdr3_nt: TGTGCCAGCAGCATGAAGAGCGGTTACGAGCAGTACTTC
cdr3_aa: CASSMKSGYEQYF

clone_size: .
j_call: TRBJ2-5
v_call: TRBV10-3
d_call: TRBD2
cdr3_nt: TGTGCCATCGCGTTTGGACGAGGTATCGAAGCGGGAGGGCCGAAAGAGACCCAGTACTTC
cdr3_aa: CAIAFGRGIEAGGPKETQYF

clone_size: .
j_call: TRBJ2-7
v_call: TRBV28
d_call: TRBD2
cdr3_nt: TGTGCCAGCAGTCTCCCTTCTTCCAGCGGGAGGGCCGGGTGGTCCTACGAGCAGTACTTC
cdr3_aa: CASSLPSSSGRAGWSYEQYF

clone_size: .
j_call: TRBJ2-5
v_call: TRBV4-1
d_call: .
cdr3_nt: TGCGCCAGCAGCCCGACACAGGGATTTGAGACCCAGTACTTC
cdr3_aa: CASSPTQGFETQYF

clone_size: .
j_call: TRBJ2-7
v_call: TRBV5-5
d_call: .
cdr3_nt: TGTGCCAGCAGCTTGTTCGCGGCAGCCTACGAGCAGTACTTC
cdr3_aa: CASSLFAAAYEQYF

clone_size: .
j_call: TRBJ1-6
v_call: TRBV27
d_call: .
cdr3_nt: TGTGCCAGCAGTTTCGGGAATTCACCCCTCCACTTT
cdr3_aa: CASSFGNSPLHF